Sequencing of this T cell receptor (beta chain) was carried out in a study of blood T cells in healthy people across ages. This clonotype occurred once. This CDR3 is built from 16 residues. A second PCR of about 6 to 12 cycles used a sample-barcoded 5' primer and a J-beta primer mix. TCRdb redid the calling of the 5' RACE reads with MiXCR, one entry per CDR3 protein. The sample shows hundreds of thousands of distinct CDR3 sequences, roughly 53% of them seen only once. What was sequenced was blood. The source of this sequence is a man in his sixties in good health. This chain joins TRBV21-1 and TRBJ2-2; TRBD1, the D gene given by the table, was not confirmed from the DNA. TRBV21-1 is noted as a pseudogene. CDR3: CASSKRGVVNTGELFF. CDR3 bases: TGTGCCAGCAGCAAGCGAGGGGTGGTGAACACCGGGGAGCTGTTTTTT.